Listed here are 25 T cell receptor beta chains from one sample, sequenced in a study of T-cell reconstitution after alpha-beta-depleted transplantation in children. Preparation of the TCRbeta library was carried out with unique molecular identifiers. TCRdb reprocessed the PCR reads via MiXCR and lists one record per CDR3 protein. The sample lists just under 550,000 distinct CDR3 sequences, around 19% occurring once. Sample: PBMCs from the stem cell graft donor, taken from the stem cell graft. The receptors derive from a human donor who donated a stem cell graft to a child with acute lymphoblastic leukemia.

This clonotype was detected once. This chain joins TRBV14 and TRBJ1-2, with 8 positions matching TRBD1. Germline CDR1 SGHDN, CDR2 FVKESK. Germline trimming cut 4 bases from V and 4 bases from J; bases unmatched to any gene: 2. This CDR3 is 13 amino acids long. The CDR3 reads CASSRTGPYGYTF. The CDR3, as DNA: TGTGCCAGCAGCCGGACAGGGCCCTATGGCTACACCTTC. The whole variable domain, filled in from reference TRBV14 and TRBJ1-2, reads EAGVTQFPSHSVIEKGQTVTLRCDPISGHDNLYWYRRVMGKEIKFLLHFVKESKQDESGMPNNRFLAERTGGTYSTLKVQPAELEDSGVYFCASSRTGPYGYTFGSGTRLTVV.

This chain joins TRBV24-1 and TRBJ1-1, with 7 bases that match TRBD1. This CDR3 contains 14 residues. Germline V CDR1 and CDR2: KGHDR, SFDVKD. The V gene end was trimmed by 7 bases and the J gene end by 11 bases; junction bases not matched to a gene: 15. CDR3 sequence (DNA): TGTGCCACCAGCGTAGAGGGGGCATCGATCGGGGCTTTCTTT. This translates into CATSVEGASIGAFF.

This clonotype appeared a few times. The chain links TRBV20-1 to TRBJ1-6; TRBD1 might be the D (6 bases). V lost 0 bases and J 10 bases, leaving 22 bases between the germline ends. CDR1 is DFQATT, CDR2 SNEGSKA, per germline (reference sequence). This CDR3 contains 17 residues. This CDR3 is CSARDRGGAGRRSPLHF. CDR3 DNA: TGCAGTGCTAGAGATCGGGGGGGCGCAGGGCGTAGGTCACCCCTCCACTTT.

V gene TRBV4-1 combines with J gene TRBJ1-2; D is possibly TRBD1 (6 bases). V dropped 1 base and J dropped 8 bases, with 11 bases sitting between them. Germline V lookup: CDR1 MGHRA, CDR2 YSYEKL. The CDR3 sequence is 13 residues long. CDR3 in DNA: TGCGCCAGCAGCCAAGGGGGGCCGGGGGGCTACACCTTC. Translation: CASSQGGPGGYTF.

The rearrangement uses TRBV20-1 and TRBJ2-3; 9 bases fit TRBD2. The J segment lost 3 bases and the V segment lost 0 bases, leaving 7 bases of the junction unmatched. Germline V gene data show CDR1 as DFQATT and CDR2 as SNEGSKA (reference sequence). This CDR3 contains 16 residues. The CDR3 nucleotides are TGCAGTGCTAGAGATGGCACGCGGGAGGGGACAGATACGCAGTATTTT. Translated: CSARDGTREGTDTQYF.

This clonotype was found a few times. The chain combines TRBV6-1 with TRBJ2-7; D ambiguous. V was pared by 6 bases and J by 3 bases, with 12 bases between. This CDR3 is 13 amino acids long. Germline values: CDR1 MNHNS, CDR2 SASEGT. The CDR3 DNA reads TGTGCCAGCAGCGCCAGTTCCCGCTACGAGCAGTACTTC. Protein sequence: CASSASSRYEQYF.

The rearrangement uses TRBV3-1 and TRBJ2-7, with D possibly TRBD1 on 5 matching bases. Trimming cost V 1 base and J 5 bases, with 15 bases left between them. This CDR3 comprises 15 residues. Germline assignment: CDR1 LGHDT and CDR2 YNNKEL (reference sequence). CDR3 amino acids: CASSQVGQGVHEQYF. In DNA form, the CDR3 reads TGTGCCAGCAGCCAAGTAGGCCAAGGGGTCCACGAGCAGTACTTC.

J is TRBJ1-1 and V is TRBV15, with D uncertain. V gave up 3 bases and J gave up 4 bases, with 12 bases separating them. This CDR3 is 14 amino acids long. Germline V gives CDR1 LNHNV, CDR2 YYDKDF (reference sequence). The DNA for the CDR3 is TGTGCCACCAGCAGGTCCCGGGCCGCCACTGAAGCTTTCTTT. Its protein product is CATSRSRAATEAFF.

This chain links TRBV3-1 with TRBJ1-4; tentative D call: TRBD1 (5 bases). Trimming stripped 3 bases from V and 7 bases from J, with 12 bases between. CDR1 and CDR2 from the germline V gene are LGHDT and YNNKEL (reference sequence). CDR3 length: 14 residues. The CDR3 spells CASSHNPTAEKLFF. CDR3 DNA: TGTGCCAGCAGCCACAATCCGACAGCTGAAAAACTGTTTTTT.

In this sample, this clonotype turned up a few times. This chain joins TRBV30 and TRBJ1-5; possibly TRBD1 for D (6 bases). This CDR3 region has 13 residues. V lost 2 bases to trimming and J lost 9 bases, with 14 bases between them. Germline V CDR1 and CDR2: GTSNPN, SVGIG (reference sequence). The CDR3 reads CAWSRQERGPQHF. The CDR3 DNA follows: TGTGCCTGGAGTCGACAGGAACGTGGGCCCCAGCATTTT.

This clonotype has a handful of counts. The chain employs TRBV29-1 and TRBJ2-2; the D gene could be TRBD1 or TRBD2 (5 bases each). The CDR3 spans 17 residues. Trimming stripped 2 bases from V and 3 bases from J, with 19 bases between. Germline CDR1 is SQVTM and CDR2 is ANQGSEA. The CDR3 DNA sequence: TGCAGCGTTGAAAAAATTTCCGAGGGGTATTACACCGGGGAGCTGTTTTTT. It codes for CSVEKISEGYYTGELFF.

The sample holds a few counts of this clonotype. The rearrangement joins TRBV19 to TRBJ1-1; D is unclear. The CDR3 consists of 11 residues. CDR1 LNHDA and CDR2 SQIVND come from the germline V gene (reference sequence). V lost 5 bases and J 6 bases, leaving 7 bases between the germline ends. CDR3 coding DNA: TGTGCCAGTAGTGGAAGGGCTGAAGCTTTCTTT. Residues: CASSGRAEAFF.

This clonotype has more than one count but fewer than ten. The chain recombines TRBV7-2 with TRBJ2-2; 12 nucleotides line up with TRBD2. V shed 2 bases and J 3 bases; nucleotides not matched to a gene: 4. CDR1 SGHTA and CDR2 FQGNSA come from the germline V gene. The CDR3 consists of 17 residues. The CDR3 protein is CASSLFTSGRYTGELFF. CDR3 DNA sequence: TGTGCCAGCAGCTTATTCACTAGCGGGAGGTACACCGGGGAGCTGTTTTTT.

V is TRBV9 and J is TRBJ2-7; either TRBD1 or TRBD2 may fit D (5 bases each). This CDR3 spans 17 amino acids. V was pared by 0 bases and J by 4 bases, with 20 bases between. Per germline, CDR1 SGDLS and CDR2 YYNGEE. CDR3 amino acids: CASSVVRTTGTKYEQYF. Written as DNA, the CDR3 is TGTGCCAGCAGCGTAGTACGGACGACGGGGACCAAATACGAGCAGTACTTC.

This sequence joins TRBV20-1 and TRBJ2-5; TRBD1 matches 11 bases. The CDR3 runs to 17 residues. J was trimmed by 1 base and V by 4 bases; bases with no gene match: 11. The germline V gene encodes CDR1 DFQATT and CDR2 SNEGSKA (reference sequence). The CDR3, as DNA: TGCAGTGCTACGGGGCGATGGACAGGGGGCCCCCAAGAGACCCAGTACTTC. Protein sequence: CSATGRWTGGPQETQYF.

This chain uses TRBV27 with TRBJ1-4; D is unresolved. The CDR3 has 14 residues. Germline values: CDR1 MNHEY, CDR2 SMNVEV (reference sequence). V was clipped by 2 bases and J by 5 bases, with 9 bases between them. The CDR3 reads CASSLGFENEKLFF. DNA of the CDR3: TGTGCCAGCAGTTTAGGGTTTGAAAATGAAAAACTGTTTTTT.

The sample holds a few counts of this clonotype. The chain employs TRBV28 and TRBJ1-2; D not certain. The CDR3 totals 15 residues. Trimming left V 2 bases short and J 8 bases short, with 18 bases between. Germline CDR1 MDHEN, CDR2 SYDVKM. This chain's CDR3 is CASSLISGSGLGYTF. CDR3 DNA: TGTGCCAGCAGTTTAATTTCGGGCAGCGGTCTGGGCTACACCTTC.

This clonotype has only a few counts. The V call is TRBV28, the J call TRBJ2-7, with D possibly TRBD1 on 5 matching bases. Trimming pared 3 bases from V and 2 bases from J, leaving 11 bases between. This CDR3 contains 14 residues. Germline V lookup: CDR1 MDHEN, CDR2 SYDVKM. The CDR3: CASSFSRQTYEQYF. The CDR3 nucleotides are TGTGCCAGCAGTTTTTCAAGACAGACCTACGAGCAGTACTTC.

This clonotype came up a few times. The chain couples TRBV20-1 to TRBJ1-2; tentative D call: TRBD1 (6 bases). The CDR3 totals 14 residues. Germline lookup yields CDR1 DFQATT and CDR2 SNEGSKA (reference sequence). V lost 6 bases and J lost 4, with 18 bases in between. The chain's CDR3 is CSARGDTSFYGYTF. CDR3 sequence (DNA): TGCAGTGCGCGCGGGGACACCAGCTTCTATGGCTACACCTTC.

In its sample, this clonotype was seen a few times. This rearrangement joins TRBV7-3 to TRBJ2-3, with D maybe TRBD2 (6 bases). In germline, CDR1 is SGHTA, CDR2 FQGTGA. V lost 2 bases and J lost 9, with 15 bases in between. CDR3 size: 14 residues. CDR3: CASSLGATGGTQYF. CDR3 DNA sequence: TGTGCCAGCAGCTTAGGGGCTACTGGAGGGACGCAGTATTTT. The entire variable domain, with the rest obtained from reference TRBV7-3 and TRBJ2-3, is as follows: GAGVSQTPSNKVTEKGKYVELRCDPISGHTALYWYRQSLGQGPEFLIYFQGTGAADDSGLPNDRFFAVRPEGSVSTLKIQRTERGDSAVYLCASSLGATGGTQYFGPGTRLTVL.

V gene TRBV6-5 combines with J gene TRBJ2-7; 9 bases are a match to TRBD1. CDR1 and CDR2 from the germline V gene are MNHEY and SVGAGI. This CDR3 comprises 16 residues. V was clipped by 0 bases and J by 0 bases; unmatched bases: 3. The CDR3 loop reads CASSYSTGGASYEQYF. CDR3 nucleotides: TGTGCCAGCAGTTACTCAACAGGGGGCGCCTCCTACGAGCAGTACTTC.

The V and J genes are TRBV20-1 and TRBJ2-7; TRBD2 matches 7 bases. Looked up from germline, CDR1 is DFQATT and CDR2 is SNEGSKA (reference sequence). This CDR3 comprises 13 residues. V lost 2 bases and J lost 4; bases outside the gene matches: 5. The DNA for the CDR3 is TGCAGTGCTAGACCCCTAGCGGAGTACGAGCAGTACTTC. Translated: CSARPLAEYEQYF.

This clonotype has a single count. The rearrangement joins TRBV4-2 to TRBJ2-3; D may be TRBD1 (6 bases). Trimming pared 0 bases from V and 2 bases from J, leaving 9 bases between. CDR1 and CDR2 (germline): LGHNA, YNFKEQ. The CDR3 extends over 15 amino acids. CDR3 nucleotides: TGTGCCAGCAGCCAAGAGGGGACATACACAGATACGCAGTATTTT. Amino acid sequence: CASSQEGTYTDTQYF.

The chain carries TRBV15 and TRBJ2-7; D unresolved. The CDR3 loop spans 14 amino acids. Germline assignment: CDR1 LNHNV and CDR2 YYDKDF (reference sequence). Between the trimmed V and J ends, which lost 0 bases and 1 base, there was a span of 7 bases. The CDR3 loop reads CATSREVGSYEQYF. In nucleotides, the CDR3 is TGTGCCACCAGCAGAGAAGTAGGGTCCTACGAGCAGTACTTC.

The sample holds a few counts of this clonotype. J is TRBJ2-7 and V is TRBV25-1, with a weak D call TRBD1 (7 bases). Germline V gives CDR1 MGHDK, CDR2 SYGVNS. The CDR3 is 13 residues long. V lost 8 bases and J 4 bases, leaving 15 bases between the germline ends. The CDR3 DNA reads as TGTGCCAGCCGGGGGACAGTTTCTTACGAGCAGTACTTC. This sequence encodes CASRGTVSYEQYF.